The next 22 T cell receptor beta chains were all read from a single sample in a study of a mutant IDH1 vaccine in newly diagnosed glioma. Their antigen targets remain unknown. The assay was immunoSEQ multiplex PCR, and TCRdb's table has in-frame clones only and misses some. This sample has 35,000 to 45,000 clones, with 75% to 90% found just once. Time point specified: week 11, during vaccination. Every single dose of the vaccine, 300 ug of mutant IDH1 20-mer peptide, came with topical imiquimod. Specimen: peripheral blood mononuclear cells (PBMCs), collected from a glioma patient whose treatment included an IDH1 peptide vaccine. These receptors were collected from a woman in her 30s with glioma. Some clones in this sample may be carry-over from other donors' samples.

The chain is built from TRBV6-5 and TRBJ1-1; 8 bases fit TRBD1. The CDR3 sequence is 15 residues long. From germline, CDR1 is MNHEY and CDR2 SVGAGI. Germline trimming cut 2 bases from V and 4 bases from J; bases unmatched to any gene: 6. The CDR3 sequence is CASSYGQGARTEAFF. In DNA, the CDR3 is TGTGCCAGCAGTTACGGGCAGGGGGCGCGCACTGAAGCTTTCTTT.

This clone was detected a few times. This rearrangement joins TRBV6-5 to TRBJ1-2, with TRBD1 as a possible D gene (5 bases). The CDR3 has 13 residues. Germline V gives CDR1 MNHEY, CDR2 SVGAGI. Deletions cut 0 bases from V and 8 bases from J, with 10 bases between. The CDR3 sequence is CASSYSGVGGYTF. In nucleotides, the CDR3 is TGTGCCAGCAGTTACTCAGGGGTTGGAGGCTACACCTTC.

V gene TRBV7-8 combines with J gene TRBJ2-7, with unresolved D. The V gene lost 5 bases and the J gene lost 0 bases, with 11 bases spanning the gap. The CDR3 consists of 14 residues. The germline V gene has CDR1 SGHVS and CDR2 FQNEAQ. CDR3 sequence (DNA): TGTGCCAGCAGCCCTCGGATCAGCTCCTACGAGCAGTACTTC. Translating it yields CASSPRISSYEQYF.

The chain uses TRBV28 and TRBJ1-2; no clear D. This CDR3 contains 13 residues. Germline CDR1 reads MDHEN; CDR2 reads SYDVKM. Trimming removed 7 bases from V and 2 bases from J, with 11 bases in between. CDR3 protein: CASTVGGNYGYTF. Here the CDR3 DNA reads TGTGCCAGCACCGTGGGCGGAAACTATGGCTACACCTTC.

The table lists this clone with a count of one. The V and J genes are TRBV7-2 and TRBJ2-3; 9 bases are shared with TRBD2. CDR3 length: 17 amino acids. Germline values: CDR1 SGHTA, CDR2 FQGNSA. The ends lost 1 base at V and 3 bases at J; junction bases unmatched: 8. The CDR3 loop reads CASSLGLGTSSTDTQYF. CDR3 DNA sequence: TGTGCCAGCAGCTTAGGTCTAGGGACTAGCTCGACAGATACGCAGTATTTT.

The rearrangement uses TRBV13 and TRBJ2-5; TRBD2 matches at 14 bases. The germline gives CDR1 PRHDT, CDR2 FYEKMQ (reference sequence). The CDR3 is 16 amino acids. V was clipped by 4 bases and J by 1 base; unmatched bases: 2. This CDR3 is CASSSGLAGGQETQYF. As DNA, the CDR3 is TGTGCCAGCAGCTCAGGACTAGCGGGGGGCCAAGAGACCCAGTACTTC.

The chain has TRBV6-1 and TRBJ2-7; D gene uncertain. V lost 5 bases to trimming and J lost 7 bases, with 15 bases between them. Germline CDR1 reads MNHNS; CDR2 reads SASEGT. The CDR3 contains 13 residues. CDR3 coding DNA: TGTGCCAGCAGTCTAAACCCGGCGAGGGAGCAGTACTTC. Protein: CASSLNPAREQYF.

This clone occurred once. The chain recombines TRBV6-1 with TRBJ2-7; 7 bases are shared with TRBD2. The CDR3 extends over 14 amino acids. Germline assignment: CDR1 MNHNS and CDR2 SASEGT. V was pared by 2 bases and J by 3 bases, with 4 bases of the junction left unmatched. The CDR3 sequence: CASSEWASGYEQYF. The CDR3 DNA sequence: TGTGCCAGCAGTGAATGGGCTAGCGGCTACGAGCAGTACTTC.

The chain's CDR3 is CASSYRAGGRGYTF. CDR3 DNA: TGTGCCAGCAGTTACCGGGCGGGGGGCAGAGGCTACACCTTC. The V and J genes are TRBV6-5 and TRBJ1-2, with a weak D call TRBD1 (6 bases). Trimming took off 2 bases at V and 8 bases at J, with 15 bases between the two ends. Germline assignment: CDR1 MNHEY and CDR2 SVGAGI. The CDR3 consists of 14 residues.

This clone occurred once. The chain's CDR3 is CASSSSGALETQYF. The DNA of the CDR3 is TGTGCCAGCTCATCCTCGGGGGCCCTAGAGACCCAGTACTTC. This chain links TRBV18 with TRBJ2-5, with D perhaps TRBD1 or TRBD2 (6 bases each). The CDR3 is made up of 14 amino acids. With 5 bases removed from V and 4 bases from J, the gap between germline ends came to 14 bases. Germline values: CDR1 KGHSH, CDR2 LQKENI.

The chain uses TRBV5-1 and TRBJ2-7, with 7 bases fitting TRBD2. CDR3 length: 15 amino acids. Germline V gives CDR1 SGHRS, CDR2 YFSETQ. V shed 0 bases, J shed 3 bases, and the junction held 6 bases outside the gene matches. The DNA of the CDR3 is TGCGCCAGCAGCTTGGTTGCGGGAGAGGGCTACGAGCAGTACTTC. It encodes CASSLVAGEGYEQYF. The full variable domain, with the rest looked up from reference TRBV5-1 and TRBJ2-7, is KAGVTQTPRYLIKTRGQQVTLSCSPISGHRSVSWYQQTPGQGLQFLFEYFSETQRNKGNFPGRFSGRQFSNSRSEMNVSTLELGDSALYLCASSLVAGEGYEQYFGPGTRLTVT.

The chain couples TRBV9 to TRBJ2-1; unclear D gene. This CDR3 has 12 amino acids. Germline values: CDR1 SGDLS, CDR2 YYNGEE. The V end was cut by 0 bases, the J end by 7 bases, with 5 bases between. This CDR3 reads CASSVAENEQFF. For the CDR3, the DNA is TGTGCCAGCAGCGTAGCGGAAAATGAGCAGTTCTTC.

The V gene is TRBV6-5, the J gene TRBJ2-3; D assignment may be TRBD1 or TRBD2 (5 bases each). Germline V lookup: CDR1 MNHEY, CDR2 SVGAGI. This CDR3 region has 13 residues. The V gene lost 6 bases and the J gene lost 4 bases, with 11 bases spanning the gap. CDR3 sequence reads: CASRRRGADTQYF. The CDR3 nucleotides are TGTGCCAGCAGGCGCCGGGGCGCAGATACGCAGTATTTT.

This CDR3 reads CASRSGRSTDTQYF. The CDR3, as DNA: TGTGCCAGCAGAAGCGGGAGGAGCACAGATACGCAGTATTTT. The chain has TRBV6-4 and TRBJ2-3; 9 bases are a match to TRBD2. The germline gives CDR1 MRHNA, CDR2 SNTAGT. V dropped 6 bases and J dropped 0; count of bases not matched to a gene: 1. The CDR3 runs 14 residues.

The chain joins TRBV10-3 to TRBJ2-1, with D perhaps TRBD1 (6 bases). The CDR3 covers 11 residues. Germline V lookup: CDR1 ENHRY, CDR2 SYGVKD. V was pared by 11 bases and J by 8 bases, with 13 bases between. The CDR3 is CAAGQFDEQFF. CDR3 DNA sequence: TGTGCCGCCGGACAGTTTGATGAGCAGTTCTTC.

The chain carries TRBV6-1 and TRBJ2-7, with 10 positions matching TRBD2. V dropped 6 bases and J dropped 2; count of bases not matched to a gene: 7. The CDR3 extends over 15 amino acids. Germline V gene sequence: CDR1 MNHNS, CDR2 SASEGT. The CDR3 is CASRLLAGDPYEQYF. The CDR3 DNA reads TGTGCCAGCAGGCTTCTAGCGGGGGACCCCTACGAGCAGTACTTC.

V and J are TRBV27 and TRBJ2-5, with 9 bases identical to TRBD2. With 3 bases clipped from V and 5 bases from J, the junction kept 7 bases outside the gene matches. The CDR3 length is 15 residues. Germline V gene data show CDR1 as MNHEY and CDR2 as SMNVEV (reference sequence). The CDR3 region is CASSFGPSGMETQYF. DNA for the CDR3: TGTGCCAGCAGTTTTGGGCCTAGCGGGATGGAGACCCAGTACTTC.

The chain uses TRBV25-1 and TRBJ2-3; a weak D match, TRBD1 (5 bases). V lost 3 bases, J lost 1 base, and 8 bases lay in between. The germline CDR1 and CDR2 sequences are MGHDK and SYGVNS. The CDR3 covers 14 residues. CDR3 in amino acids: CASSEGRGTDTQYF. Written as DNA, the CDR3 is TGTGCCAGCAGTGAGGGGCGAGGCACAGATACGCAGTATTTT.

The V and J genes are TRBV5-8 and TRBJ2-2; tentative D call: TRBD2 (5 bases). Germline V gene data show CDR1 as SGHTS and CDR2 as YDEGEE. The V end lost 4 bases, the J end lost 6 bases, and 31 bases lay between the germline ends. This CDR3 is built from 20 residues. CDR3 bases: TGTGCCAGCAGCCTACTATGGCGGGCCCTAAGAATTGATTATGCCGGGGAGCTGTTTTTT. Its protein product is CASSLLWRALRIDYAGELFF.

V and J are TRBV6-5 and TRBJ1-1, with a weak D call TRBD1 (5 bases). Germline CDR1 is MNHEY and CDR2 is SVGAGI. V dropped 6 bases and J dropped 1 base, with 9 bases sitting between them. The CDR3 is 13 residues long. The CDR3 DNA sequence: TGTGCCAGCAGGGGACGGCCGAACACTGAAGCTTTCTTT. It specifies CASRGRPNTEAFF.

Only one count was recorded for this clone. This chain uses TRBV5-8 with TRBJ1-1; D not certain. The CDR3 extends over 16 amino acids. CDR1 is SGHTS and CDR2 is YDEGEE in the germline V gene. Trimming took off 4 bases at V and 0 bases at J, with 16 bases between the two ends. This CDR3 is CASSHRGSVMNTEAFF. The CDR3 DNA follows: TGTGCCAGCAGCCACCGCGGCAGCGTCATGAACACTGAAGCTTTCTTT.

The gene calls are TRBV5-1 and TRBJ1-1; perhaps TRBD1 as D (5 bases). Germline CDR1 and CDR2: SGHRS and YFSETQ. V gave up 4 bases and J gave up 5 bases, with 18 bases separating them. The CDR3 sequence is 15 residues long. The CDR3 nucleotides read TGCGCCAGCAGCCAGACGCAGGGCTATGGGACTGAAGCTTTCTTT. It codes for CASSQTQGYGTEAFF.